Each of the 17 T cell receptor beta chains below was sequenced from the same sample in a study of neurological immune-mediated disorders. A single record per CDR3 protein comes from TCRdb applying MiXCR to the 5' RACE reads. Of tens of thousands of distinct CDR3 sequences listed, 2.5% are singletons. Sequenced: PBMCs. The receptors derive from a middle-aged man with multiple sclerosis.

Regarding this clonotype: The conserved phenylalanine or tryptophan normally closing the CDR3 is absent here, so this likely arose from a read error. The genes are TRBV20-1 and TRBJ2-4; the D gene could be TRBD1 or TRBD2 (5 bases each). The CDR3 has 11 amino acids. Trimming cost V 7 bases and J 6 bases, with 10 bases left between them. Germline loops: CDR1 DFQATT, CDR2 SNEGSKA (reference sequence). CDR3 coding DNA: TGCAGTGTCCCAGGGACAAACATTCAGTACAAC. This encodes CSVPGTNIQYN.

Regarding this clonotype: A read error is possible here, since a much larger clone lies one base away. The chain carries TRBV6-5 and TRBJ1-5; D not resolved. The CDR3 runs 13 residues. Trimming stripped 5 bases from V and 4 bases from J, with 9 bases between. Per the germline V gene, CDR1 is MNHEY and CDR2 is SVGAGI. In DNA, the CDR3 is TGTGCCAGCAGTCCCTTAGAAAATCAGCCCCAGCATTTT. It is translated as CASSPLENQPQHF.

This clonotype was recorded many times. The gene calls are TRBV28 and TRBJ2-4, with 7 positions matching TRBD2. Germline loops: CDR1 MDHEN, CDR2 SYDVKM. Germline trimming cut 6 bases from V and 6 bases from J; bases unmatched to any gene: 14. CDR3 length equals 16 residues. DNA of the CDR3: TGTGCCAGCAGCCACGCGAGGGAGGGGCTTGGAAACATTCAGTACTTC. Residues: CASSHAREGLGNIQYF.

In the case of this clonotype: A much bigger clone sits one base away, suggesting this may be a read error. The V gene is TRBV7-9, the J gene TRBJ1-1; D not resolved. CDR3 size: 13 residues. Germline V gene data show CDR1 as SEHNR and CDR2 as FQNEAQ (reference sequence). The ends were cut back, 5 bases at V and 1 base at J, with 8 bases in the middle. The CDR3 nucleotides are TGTGCCAGCAGCGGGGAAGGGAACACTGAAGCTTTCTTT. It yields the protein CASSGEGNTEAFF.

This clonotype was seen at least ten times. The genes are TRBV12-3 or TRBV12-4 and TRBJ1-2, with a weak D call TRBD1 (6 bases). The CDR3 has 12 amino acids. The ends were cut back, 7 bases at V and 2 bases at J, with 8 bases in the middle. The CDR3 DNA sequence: TGTGCCAGCACAACAGGGAACTATGGCTACACCTTC. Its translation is CASTTGNYGYTF.

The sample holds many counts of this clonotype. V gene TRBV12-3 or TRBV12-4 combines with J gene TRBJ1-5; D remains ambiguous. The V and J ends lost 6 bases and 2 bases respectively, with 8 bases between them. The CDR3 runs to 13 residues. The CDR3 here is CASSPQGNQPQHF. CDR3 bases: TGTGCCAGCAGCCCTCAGGGCAATCAGCCCCAGCATTTT.

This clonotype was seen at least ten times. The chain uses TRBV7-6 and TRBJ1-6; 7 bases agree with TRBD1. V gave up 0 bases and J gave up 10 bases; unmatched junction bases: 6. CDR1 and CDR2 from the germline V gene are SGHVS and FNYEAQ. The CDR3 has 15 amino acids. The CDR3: CASSLALTGASPLHF. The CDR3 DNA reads TGTGCCAGCAGCTTAGCGCTTACAGGGGCCTCACCCCTCCACTTT.

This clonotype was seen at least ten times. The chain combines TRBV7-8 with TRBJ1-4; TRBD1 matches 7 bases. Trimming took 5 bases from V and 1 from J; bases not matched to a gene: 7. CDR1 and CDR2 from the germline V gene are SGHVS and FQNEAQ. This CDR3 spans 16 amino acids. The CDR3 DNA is TGTGCCAGCAGCCAAAACAGGGGAGGAACTAATGAAAAACTGTTTTTT. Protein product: CASSQNRGGTNEKLFF.

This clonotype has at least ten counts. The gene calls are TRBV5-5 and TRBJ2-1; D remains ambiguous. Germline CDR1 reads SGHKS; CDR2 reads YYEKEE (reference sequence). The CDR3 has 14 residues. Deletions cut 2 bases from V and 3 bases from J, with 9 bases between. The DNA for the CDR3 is TGTGCCAGCAGCTTTCAGTCTAACTACAATGAGCAGTTCTTC. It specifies CASSFQSNYNEQFF.

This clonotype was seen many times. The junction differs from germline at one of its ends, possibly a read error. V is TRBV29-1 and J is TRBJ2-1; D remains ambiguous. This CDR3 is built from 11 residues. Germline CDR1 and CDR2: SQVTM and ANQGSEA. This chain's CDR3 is CTGQLGNEQFF. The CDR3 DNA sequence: TGTACTGGCCAGTTGGGCAATGAGCAGTTCTTC.

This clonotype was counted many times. The chain's CDR3 is CAISEGYTEAFF. For the CDR3, the DNA is TGTGCCATCAGTGAAGGCTACACTGAAGCTTTCTTT. J is TRBJ1-1 and V is TRBV10-3; D remains unclear. The CDR3 sequence is 12 residues long. From germline, CDR1 is ENHRY and CDR2 SYGVKD. V was clipped by 3 bases and J by 3 bases, with 5 bases between them.

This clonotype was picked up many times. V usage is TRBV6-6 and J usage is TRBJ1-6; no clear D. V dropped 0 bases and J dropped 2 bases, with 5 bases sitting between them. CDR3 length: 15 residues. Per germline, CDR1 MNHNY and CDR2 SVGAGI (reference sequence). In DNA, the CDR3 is TGTGCCAGCAGTTACTCGGGTCCCTATAATTCACCCCTCCACTTT. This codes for CASSYSGPYNSPLHF.

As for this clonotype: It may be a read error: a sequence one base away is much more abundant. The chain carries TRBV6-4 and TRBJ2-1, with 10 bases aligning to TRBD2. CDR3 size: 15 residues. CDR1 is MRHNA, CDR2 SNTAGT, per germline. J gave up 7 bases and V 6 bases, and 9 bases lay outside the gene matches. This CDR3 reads CASSLSGGTINEQFF. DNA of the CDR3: TGTGCCAGCAGCCTTAGCGGGGGGACGATTAATGAGCAGTTCTTC.

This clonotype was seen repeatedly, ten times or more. In DNA form, the CDR3 reads TGTGCCAGCAGTCGACCACAGGGGGCGGAACAGCCCCAGCATTTT. It specifies CASSRPQGAEQPQHF. The chain is built from TRBV6-2 or TRBV6-3 and TRBJ1-5; 9 bases fit TRBD1. V lost 5 bases, J lost 7 bases, and 9 bases stayed unmatched. This CDR3 spans 15 amino acids. The germline V gene has CDR1 MNHEY and CDR2 SVGEGT.

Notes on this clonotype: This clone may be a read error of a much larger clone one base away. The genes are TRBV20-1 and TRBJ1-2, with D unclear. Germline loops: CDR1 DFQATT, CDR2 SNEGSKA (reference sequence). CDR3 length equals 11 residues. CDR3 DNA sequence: TGCACTACGAAAGGAAACTATGGCTACACCTTC. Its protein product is CTTKGNYGYTF.

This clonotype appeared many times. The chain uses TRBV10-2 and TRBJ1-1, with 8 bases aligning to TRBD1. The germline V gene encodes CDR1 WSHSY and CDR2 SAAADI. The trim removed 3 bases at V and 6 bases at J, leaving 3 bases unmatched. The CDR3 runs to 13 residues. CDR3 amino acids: CASSDRGLAEAFF. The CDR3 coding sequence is TGCGCCAGCAGTGACAGGGGGCTGGCTGAAGCTTTCTTT.

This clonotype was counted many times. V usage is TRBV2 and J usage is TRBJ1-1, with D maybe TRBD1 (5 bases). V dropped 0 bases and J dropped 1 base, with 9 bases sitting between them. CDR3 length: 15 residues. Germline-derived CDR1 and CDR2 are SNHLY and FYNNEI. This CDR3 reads CASSEAQGGNTEAFF. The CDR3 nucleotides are TGTGCCAGCAGTGAAGCCCAGGGAGGGAACACTGAAGCTTTCTTT.